These 6 T cell receptor beta chains came from one sample sequenced in a study of cytomegalovirus exposure and HLA in healthy donors. TCRdb keeps only in-frame clones here, not all; method: immunoSEQ multiplex PCR. The data contain about 110,000 clones, 88% of them singletons. Sequencing used PBMCs. The receptors stem from a woman younger than 30 in good health and CMV-seronegative.

The chain combines TRBV7-2 with TRBJ2-7; D might be TRBD2 (6 bases). The CDR3 loop spans 14 amino acids. Germline lookup yields CDR1 SGHTA and CDR2 FQGNSA. V dropped 5 bases and J dropped 3 bases, with 14 bases sitting between them. CDR3 residues: CASSTGGTLYEQYF. The CDR3 DNA is TGTGCCAGCAGCACCGGGGGAACCCTCTACGAGCAGTACTTC.

The CDR3, as DNA: TGTGCCAGCAGTGAACGGGCGGGAGAGGGTGAGCAGTTCTTC. It is translated as CASSERAGEGEQFF. V is TRBV6-4 and J is TRBJ2-1; TRBD2 matches 7 bases. After removal of 3 bases from V and 9 bases from J, the junction contained 8 bases not matched to a gene. This CDR3 has 14 amino acids. Germline assignment: CDR1 MRHNA and CDR2 SNTAGT.

This clone was picked up one time. This chain uses TRBV4-1 with TRBJ1-2, with D uncertain. CDR1 is MGHRA, CDR2 YSYEKL, per germline. The CDR3 consists of 13 residues. V lost 6 bases and J lost 5, with 13 bases in between. CDR3 DNA sequence: TGCGCCAGCAGGCCTACGGAGCATTATGGCTACACCTTC. It translates to CASRPTEHYGYTF.

The chain couples TRBV19 to TRBJ2-1; perhaps TRBD1 as D (6 bases). The CDR3 covers 13 residues. CDR1 is LNHDA and CDR2 is SQIVND in the germline V gene (reference sequence). Trimming shortened V by 5 bases and J by 5 bases, and 10 bases separated the two germline ends. The CDR3 bases are TGTGCCAGTAGTTTACAGGGTCACAATGAGCAGTTCTTC. Translating gives CASSLQGHNEQFF.

The DNA of the CDR3 is TGTGCCAGCAGCCAATCGACAGGGCCCACAGATACGCAGTATTTT. Translation: CASSQSTGPTDTQYF. The chain joins TRBV7-9 to TRBJ2-3; 7 nucleotides agree with TRBD1. The CDR3 consists of 15 residues. J was trimmed by 2 bases and V by 5 bases; bases with no gene match: 7. CDR1 SEHNR and CDR2 FQNEAQ come from the germline V gene (reference sequence).

The chain links TRBV19 to TRBJ2-5; a possible D gene is TRBD2 (5 bases). From germline, CDR1 is LNHDA and CDR2 SQIVND (reference sequence). Trimming took 6 bases from V and 2 from J, leaving 16 bases between them. The CDR3 has 15 amino acids. The CDR3 nucleotides are TGTGCCAGTAGGGGCTGGGCTAGCATACAAGAGACCCAGTACTTC. This gives the protein CASRGWASIQETQYF.